Below, one TCR beta chain is given with its context. Its specificity is unknown. These data originate in a study of cytomegalovirus exposure and HLA in healthy donors. Study-wide results and limits: TCR beta chains numbering under 200 were designated cytomegalovirus-associated.

TCRdb keeps only in-frame clones here, not all; method: immunoSEQ multiplex PCR. The sample contains fewer than 130,000 clones, approximately 90% of which appear only once. The germline gives CDR1 SGHKS, CDR2 YYEKEE (reference sequence). Trimming cost V 3 bases and J 0 bases; bases outside gene matches: 5. This CDR3 is 15 amino acids long. Sample: PBMCs. This receptor was taken from a woman in her twenties or thirties in good health and CMV-seropositive. The chain is built from TRBV5-5 and TRBJ2-7; 8 bases map to TRBD1. The CDR3 is CASSSYGTGSYEQYF. For the CDR3, the DNA is TGTGCCAGCAGCTCCTATGGGACAGGCTCCTACGAGCAGTACTTC.